Given below is one T cell receptor (beta chain) in context. Its antigen is still unknown. Once extracted for a subset, genomic DNA was divided evenly among several immunoSEQ plates. Roughly 200 ng DNA, 30,000 or so T cell genomes, went into each sorted-subset replicate PCR. Some clones are missing from TCRdb's copy, which holds only in-frame ones; the method was immunoSEQ multiplex PCR. The sample has approximately 640,000 clones, 90% seen once. The entry originates in a study of shared clonotypes between healthy human individuals. The CDR3 contains 16 residues. The germline CDR1 and CDR2 sequences are SGDLS and YYNGEE. The J segment lost 5 bases and the V segment lost 3 bases, leaving 10 bases of the junction unmatched. Whole-study findings and limits: When compared with the clonotypes that were shared by all four sorted-subset donors, the non-shared clonotypes turned out to have lower generation probabilities. Naive subsets typically showed greater estimated richness than memory subsets.

The sequence derives from a man aged 18-30 years in good health. Some clones in this sample may be carry-over from other donors' samples. Input material: memory CD8+ T cells from PBMCs. Subset meaning: CD45RO+ cells pooled with CCR7-negative TemRA cells. The chain couples TRBV9 to TRBJ2-7, with 11 bases lining up with TRBD2. In DNA form, the CDR3 reads TGTGCCAGCAGCGCCGAGATACTAGCGGGAGTAGACGAGCAGTACTTC. As protein: CASSAEILAGVDEQYF.